This T cell receptor (beta chain) was captured in a study of technical replicates of blood from several donors. This table comes from immunoSEQ multiplex PCR, and its TCRdb copy is limited to in-frame clones, with some not included. The table shows about 68,000 clones, with 95% to 98% occurring only once. The clonotype comes from a human donor in good health. Input material: T cells isolated from PBMCs.

The CDR3 protein is CASSKRAGEGSRTGELFF. The CDR3 DNA reads as TGCGCCAGCAGCAAAAGAGCGGGAGAGGGTTCAAGAACCGGGGAGCTGTTTTTT. V is TRBV5-1 and J is TRBJ2-2, with 8 bases lining up with TRBD2. Germline lookup yields CDR1 SGHRS and CDR2 YFSETQ. The CDR3 totals 18 residues. J was trimmed by 5 bases and V by 4 bases; bases with no gene match: 16.